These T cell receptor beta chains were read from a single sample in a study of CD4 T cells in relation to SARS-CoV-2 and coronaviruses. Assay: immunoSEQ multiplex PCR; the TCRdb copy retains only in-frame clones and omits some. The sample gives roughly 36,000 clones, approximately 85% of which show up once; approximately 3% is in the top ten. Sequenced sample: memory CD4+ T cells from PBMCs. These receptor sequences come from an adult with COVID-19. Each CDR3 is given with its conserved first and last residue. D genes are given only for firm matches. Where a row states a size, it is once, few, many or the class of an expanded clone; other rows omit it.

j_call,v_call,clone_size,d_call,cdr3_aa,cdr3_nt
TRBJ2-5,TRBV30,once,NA,CAWSVPDPVHRYQETQYF,TGTGCCTGGAGTGTACCCGACCCGGTTCACCGGTACCAAGAGACCCAGTACTTC
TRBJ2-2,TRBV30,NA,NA,CAWSVYGGNTGELFF,TGTGCCTGGAGTGTATACGGAGGGAACACCGGGGAGCTGTTTTTT
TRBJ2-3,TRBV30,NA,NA,CAWSQGRKTDTQYF,TGTGCCTGGAGCCAGGGGCGGAAGACAGATACGCAGTATTTT
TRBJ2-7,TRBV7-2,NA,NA,CASSRLTGYEQYF,TGTGCCAGCAGCCGTCTTACGGGCTACGAGCAGTACTTC
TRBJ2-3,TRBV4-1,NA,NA,CASSQGLLALSTDTQYF,TGCGCCAGCAGCCAAGGTCTCCTAGCGCTCAGCACAGATACGCAGTATTTT
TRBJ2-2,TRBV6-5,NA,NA,CASSSGLPKTGELFF,TGTGCCAGCAGCTCGGGACTCCCCAAGACCGGGGAGCTGTTTTTT
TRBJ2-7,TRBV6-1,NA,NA,CASSEGSTAVSYEQYF,TGTGCCAGCAGTGAGGGGTCCACGGCGGTGTCCTACGAGCAGTACTTC
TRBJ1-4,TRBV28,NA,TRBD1,CASSSSGTGEKLFF,TGTGCCAGCTCCTCCTCCGGGACAGGGGAAAAACTGTTTTTT
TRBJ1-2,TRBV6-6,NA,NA,CASNLPGRSDYGYTF,TGTGCCAGCAACCTGCCGGGGCGGTCTGACTATGGCTACACCTTC
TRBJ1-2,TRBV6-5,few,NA,CASRSSGNYGYTF,TGTGCCAGCAGATCCTCTGGGAACTATGGCTACACCTTC
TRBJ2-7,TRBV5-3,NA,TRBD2,CARRIPLAGGPYEQYF,TGTGCCAGAAGAATCCCACTAGCGGGAGGGCCGTACGAGCAGTACTTC
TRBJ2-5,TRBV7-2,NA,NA,CASSPQGWMGTQYF,TGTGCCAGCAGTCCACAGGGATGGATGGGGACCCAGTACTTC
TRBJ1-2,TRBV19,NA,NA,CASSLGPNYGYTF,TGTGCCAGTAGCCTCGGCCCTAACTATGGCTACACCTTC
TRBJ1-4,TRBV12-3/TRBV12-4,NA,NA,CASSLYNEKLFF,TGTGCCAGCAGTTTATACAATGAAAAACTGTTTTTT
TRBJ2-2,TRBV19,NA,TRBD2,CASADSGREVGELFF,TGTGCCAGTGCCGATAGCGGGAGGGAAGTCGGGGAGCTGTTTTTT
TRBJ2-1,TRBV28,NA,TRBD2,CASSFLAGVGNEQFF,TGTGCCAGCAGTTTTCTCGCGGGAGTAGGTAATGAGCAGTTCTTC
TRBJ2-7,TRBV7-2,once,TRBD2,CASSLGFSGVAYEQYF,TGTGCCAGCAGCTTAGGATTTAGCGGGGTTGCCTACGAGCAGTACTTC
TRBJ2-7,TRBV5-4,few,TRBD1,CASSFLGQGTYEQYF,TGTGCCAGCAGCTTTCTAGGACAGGGAACGTACGAGCAGTACTTC
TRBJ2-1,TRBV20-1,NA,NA,CSASTRGGTILWDEQFF,TGCAGTGCTAGTACGCGGGGTGGGACGATACTATGGGATGAGCAGTTCTTC
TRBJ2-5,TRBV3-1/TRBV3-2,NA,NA,CASTPPGWGAETQYF,TGTGCCAGCACCCCACCCGGTTGGGGAGCCGAGACCCAGTACTTC
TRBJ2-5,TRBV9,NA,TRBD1,CASSEGPGQGLETQYF,TGTGCCAGCAGCGAAGGACCGGGACAGGGTTTAGAGACCCAGTACTTC
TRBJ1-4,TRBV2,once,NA,CASSDRGTTNEKLFF,TGTGCCAGCAGTGACCGCGGAACAACTAATGAAAAACTGTTTTTT